Each of the 28 T cell receptor beta chains below was sequenced from the same sample in a study of beta chain features in type 1 diabetes. The entirety of the isolated RNA underwent reverse transcription, so expressed TCRB transcripts were sequenced. Sequencing was performed with immunoSEQ multiplex PCR; in TCRdb, only in-frame clones are kept and a portion is missing. The sample shows about 230,000 clones, approximately 16% of them seen only once. Study outcomes and limitations: Shortening of TCRB CDR3s, moderate but significant, appeared in all four CD4+ subsets of Type 1 diabetes patients.

The antigens these receptors bind are not known. The sequenced sample was naive CD4+ T cells from blood. The receptors here all came from a young man with type 1 diabetes.

This chain uses TRBV13 with TRBJ2-5; TRBD2 aligns across 13 bases. The CDR3 contains 16 residues. V trimming: 5 bases; J trimming: 3 bases; junction bases outside the gene matches: 6. The germline gives CDR1 PRHDT, CDR2 FYEKMQ (reference sequence). CDR3 amino acids: CASSTLTSGREETQYF. The CDR3 DNA is TGTGCCAGCAGCACGCTTACTAGCGGGAGGGAAGAGACCCAGTACTTC.

This clone was counted a few times. This chain connects TRBV2 to TRBJ2-5, with TRBD1 matching over 9 bases. CDR3 length: 13 residues. The V and J ends lost 7 bases and 4 bases, in that order; junction bases with no gene match: 4. Germline CDR1 reads SNHLY; CDR2 reads FYNNEI. CDR3 DNA sequence: TGTGCCAGCACGAAGACAGGGGGAGAGACCCAGTACTTC. Encoded protein: CASTKTGGETQYF.

The chain uses TRBV29-1 and TRBJ2-7, with 13 bases aligning to TRBD2. The germline gives CDR1 SQVTM, CDR2 ANQGSEA. V dropped 6 bases and J dropped 4; count of bases not matched to a gene: 15. This CDR3 is 17 amino acids long. The CDR3 spells CSVRTSGSVLGPYEQYF. The CDR3 DNA is TGCAGCGTCAGGACTAGCGGGAGCGTCCTGGGTCCATACGAGCAGTACTTC.

CDR3 residues: CASSVTGTGDEQYF. The CDR3 coding sequence is TGTGCCAGCAGCGTAACCGGGACAGGGGACGAGCAGTACTTC. The gene calls are TRBV7-2 and TRBJ2-7; TRBD1 matches 10 bases. This CDR3 spans 14 amino acids. Germline lookup yields CDR1 SGHTA and CDR2 FQGNSA. The V segment lost 5 bases and the J segment 5 bases; nucleotides outside the gene matches: 6.

The rearrangement links TRBV13 to TRBJ1-5; D is ambiguous. In germline, CDR1 is PRHDT, CDR2 FYEKMQ (reference sequence). CDR3 length: 17 amino acids. V was pared by 5 bases and J by 5 bases, with 22 bases between. CDR3 in amino acids: CASSRLSVGRTHQPQHF. The CDR3 DNA follows: TGTGCCAGCAGCCGGCTGTCGGTAGGGAGGACCCATCAGCCCCAGCATTTT.

The CDR3 DNA is TGTGCCACCAGCAGAGGAGGACTCGCAACAGCGGGGCTCAATGAGCAGTTCTTC. This gives the protein CATSRGGLATAGLNEQFF. V is TRBV15 and J is TRBJ2-1; TRBD2 agrees at 7 bases. Trimming removed 1 base from V and 6 bases from J; junction bases left unmatched: 15. CDR1 LNHNV and CDR2 YYDKDF come from the germline V gene (reference sequence). This CDR3 region has 18 residues. Filled out from reference TRBV15 and TRBJ2-1, the complete variable domain reads DAMVIQNPRYQVTQFGKPVTLSCSQTLNHNVMYWYQQKSSQAPKLLFHYYDKDFNNEADTPDNFQSRRPNTSFCFLDIRSPGLGDTAMYLCATSRGGLATAGLNEQFFGPGTRLTVL.

Comments on this clone: The same CDR3 can be traced to other DNA sequences in this sample. This chain connects TRBV29-1 to TRBJ1-1; D gene uncertain. With 0 bases removed from V and 1 base from J, the gap between germline ends came to 6 bases. The CDR3 contains 13 residues. Germline CDR1 is SQVTM and CDR2 is ANQGSEA. CDR3 sequence (DNA): TGCAGCGTTGAAGATCCCCGGAACACTGAAGCTTTCTTT. Encoded protein: CSVEDPRNTEAFF.

This clone came up a few times. The gene calls are TRBV30 and TRBJ2-3; no firm D call. V was shortened by 4 bases and J by 0 bases, with 5 bases between the two germline ends. Germline V CDR1 and CDR2: GTSNPN, SVGIG (reference sequence). This CDR3 region has 12 residues. CDR3 sequence: CAWTASTDTQYF. In DNA form, the CDR3 reads TGTGCCTGGACTGCTAGCACAGATACGCAGTATTTT.

V gene TRBV19 combines with J gene TRBJ2-1; TRBD1 might be the D (5 bases). This CDR3 is built from 12 residues. CDR1 and CDR2 (germline): LNHDA, SQIVND (reference sequence). V dropped 4 bases and J dropped 9 bases, with 10 bases sitting between them. The CDR3 loop is CASSTSGFEQFF. DNA for the CDR3: TGTGCCAGTAGTACCTCAGGGTTTGAGCAGTTCTTC.

This clone was detected a few times. The chain uses TRBV30 and TRBJ2-3; D unclear. Trimming stripped 0 bases from V and 1 base from J, with 20 bases between. Germline loops: CDR1 GTSNPN, CDR2 SVGIG (reference sequence). This CDR3 is 18 amino acids long. This CDR3 is CAWSVIPLKTIRTDTQYF. CDR3 DNA sequence: TGTGCCTGGAGTGTAATCCCCCTAAAAACTATCCGCACAGATACGCAGTATTTT.

J is TRBJ2-7 and V is TRBV6-6, with TRBD2 matching over 8 bases. Looked up from germline, CDR1 is MNHNY and CDR2 is SVGAGI (reference sequence). Trimming removed 8 bases from V and 2 bases from J; junction bases left unmatched: 5. CDR3 length: 13 residues. The CDR3 here is CASSKTSAYEQYF. Here the CDR3 DNA reads TGTGCCAGCTCGAAGACTAGCGCCTACGAGCAGTACTTC.

There are a few counts of this clone. The CDR3 spells CAWSTGNYGYTF. CDR3 in DNA: TGTGCCTGGAGTACGGGTAACTATGGCTACACCTTC. V and J are TRBV30 and TRBJ1-2; unclear D gene. The CDR3 totals 12 residues. Trimming pared 2 bases from V and 1 base from J, leaving 5 bases between. CDR1 and CDR2 (germline): GTSNPN, SVGIG (reference sequence).

V and J are TRBV7-9 and TRBJ1-5; D gene unclear. V was pared by 0 bases and J by 1 base, with 13 bases between. CDR3 size: 17 residues. Germline V gene data show CDR1 as SEHNR and CDR2 as FQNEAQ (reference sequence). CDR3 coding DNA: TGTGCCAGCAGCTTAGCGGAGGGCAGCCAAAGCAATCAGCCCCAGCATTTT. This gives the protein CASSLAEGSQSNQPQHF. The full variable domain, in which reference TRBV7-9 and TRBJ1-5 provide the parts outside the CDR3, is DTGVSQNPRHKITKRGQNVTFRCDPISEHNRLYWYRQTLGQGPEFLTYFQNEAQLEKSRLLSDRFSAERPKGSFSTLEIQRTEQGDSAMYLCASSLAEGSQSNQPQHFGDGTRLSIL.

This clone has just a few counts. This chain joins TRBV9 and TRBJ2-1, with unresolved D. Between the trimmed V and J ends, which lost 4 bases and 5 bases, there was a span of 7 bases. CDR1 is SGDLS, CDR2 YYNGEE, per germline. The CDR3 consists of 12 residues. In DNA, the CDR3 is TGTGCCAGCAGCTCCCAGCACAATGAGCAGTTCTTC. Translation: CASSSQHNEQFF.

V and J are TRBV5-1 and TRBJ2-1; weak D call: TRBD1 (6 bases). The V gene's germline CDR1 is SGHRS and CDR2 YFSETQ. V lost 0 bases and J lost 2, with 9 bases in between. This CDR3 is 15 amino acids long. The chain's CDR3 is CASSLGGGTYNEQFF. In nucleotides, the CDR3 is TGCGCCAGCAGCTTGGGAGGGGGAACCTACAATGAGCAGTTCTTC.

The V call is TRBV28, the J call TRBJ2-7; D uncertain. Germline V gene sequence: CDR1 MDHEN, CDR2 SYDVKM. The CDR3 has 12 residues. Trimming shortened V by 4 bases and J by 3 bases, and 7 bases separated the two germline ends. In DNA, the CDR3 is TGTGCCAGCAGTTCCCAACACTACGAGCAGTACTTC. It codes for CASSSQHYEQYF.

CDR3 residues: CASNPGANVLTF. CDR3 nucleotide sequence: TGTGCCAGCAATCCCGGGGCCAACGTCCTGACTTTC. This chain connects TRBV6-6 to TRBJ2-6; no clear D. This CDR3 comprises 12 residues. Trimming pared 7 bases from V and 4 bases from J, leaving 5 bases between. The V gene's germline CDR1 is MNHNY and CDR2 SVGAGI (reference sequence).

This chain links TRBV4-1 with TRBJ2-7; 12 nucleotides align to TRBD2. Germline trimming cut 2 bases from V and 6 bases from J; bases unmatched to any gene: 8. The CDR3 has 16 residues. In germline, CDR1 is MGHRA, CDR2 YSYEKL. The chain's CDR3 is CASSQSTSGRKVEQYF. The CDR3 nucleotides are TGCGCCAGCAGCCAATCTACTAGCGGGAGGAAGGTCGAGCAGTACTTC.

This clone was found a few times. The J gene is TRBJ2-7, the V gene TRBV25-1; TRBD2 matches at 8 bases. From germline, CDR1 is MGHDK and CDR2 SYGVNS. V gave up 6 bases and J gave up 3 bases; unmatched junction bases: 10. This CDR3 region has 15 residues. This chain's CDR3 is CASRSHVAGSYEQYF. The CDR3 DNA reads TGTGCCAGCAGAAGTCACGTAGCGGGAAGCTACGAGCAGTACTTC.

This clone has just a few counts. This chain links TRBV28 with TRBJ2-1; D unclear. Germline V lookup: CDR1 MDHEN, CDR2 SYDVKM. V was pared by 2 bases and J by 5 bases, with 7 bases between. The CDR3 contains 13 residues. This CDR3 reads CASSLGRNNEQFF. As DNA, the CDR3 is TGTGCCAGCAGTTTAGGACGGAACAATGAGCAGTTCTTC.

CDR3 sequence reads: CASSQGDSQRRYF. CDR3 DNA: TGCGCCAGCAGCCAGGGGGACTCTCAGCGTAGGTACTTC. The chain combines TRBV4-3 with TRBJ2-4; TRBD2 is a possible D gene (6 bases). Trimming left V 3 bases short and J 15 bases short, with 18 bases between. This CDR3 has 13 amino acids. Germline V CDR1 and CDR2: LGHNA, YSLEER.

The CDR3: CATSTRTDTQYF. Written as DNA, the CDR3 is TGTGCCACCAGCACGAGGACAGATACGCAGTATTTT. This chain uses TRBV15 with TRBJ2-3; the D is unclear. CDR3 length: 12 amino acids. The germline gives CDR1 LNHNV, CDR2 YYDKDF (reference sequence). V was trimmed by 4 bases and J by 3 bases, leaving 5 bases between them.

There are a few counts of this clone. V usage is TRBV30 and J usage is TRBJ1-1; D remains ambiguous. Germline V lookup: CDR1 GTSNPN, CDR2 SVGIG (reference sequence). CDR3 length: 13 amino acids. The V end was cut by 2 bases, the J end by 0 bases, with 7 bases between. CDR3 sequence: CAWSKVMNTEAFF. Here the CDR3 DNA reads TGTGCCTGGAGTAAGGTGATGAACACTGAAGCTTTCTTT.

The rearrangement joins TRBV27 to TRBJ1-2; 11 bases line up with TRBD1. The germline V gene encodes CDR1 MNHEY and CDR2 SMNVEV (reference sequence). The CDR3 contains 15 residues. V dropped 4 bases and J dropped 3; count of bases not matched to a gene: 4. The CDR3 sequence: CASSSRTGGYYGYTF. CDR3 nucleotides: TGTGCCAGCAGTTCAAGGACAGGGGGCTACTATGGCTACACCTTC.

This clone occurred a few times. This sequence joins TRBV14 and TRBJ2-1, with D uncertain. Germline V CDR1 and CDR2: SGHDN, FVKESK. V lost 1 base to trimming and J lost 8 bases, with 3 bases between them. The CDR3 loop spans 11 amino acids. This CDR3 is CASSQGYEQFF. The DNA of the CDR3 is TGTGCCAGCAGCCAAGGCTATGAGCAGTTCTTC.

The V gene is TRBV7-2, the J gene TRBJ2-7; unclear D gene. The CDR3 runs 13 residues. V lost 3 bases and J lost 1, with 7 bases in between. The germline V gene has CDR1 SGHTA and CDR2 FQGNSA. CDR3 residues: CASSFFRSYEQYF. In DNA, the CDR3 is TGTGCCAGCAGCTTCTTTAGATCCTACGAGCAGTACTTC.

CDR3 sequence: CASSQDMAGSSYEQYF. For the CDR3, the DNA is TGCGCCAGCAGCCAAGATATGGCAGGGTCCTCCTACGAGCAGTACTTC. This rearrangement joins TRBV4-3 to TRBJ2-7, with D perhaps matching TRBD1 (5 bases). CDR3 length: 16 amino acids. Looked up from germline, CDR1 is LGHNA and CDR2 is YSLEER. With 0 bases removed from V and 0 bases from J, the gap between germline ends came to 12 bases.

V and J are TRBV7-2 and TRBJ2-5; TRBD2 aligns across 10 bases. V was clipped by 3 bases and J by 4 bases; unmatched bases: 5. There are 15 residues in the CDR3. Germline V gene sequence: CDR1 SGHTA, CDR2 FQGNSA. CDR3 protein: CASSFLAGAGETQYF. CDR3 nucleotide sequence: TGTGCCAGCAGCTTTCTAGCGGGAGCGGGAGAGACCCAGTACTTC. Drawing the rest from reference TRBV7-2 and TRBJ2-5, the complete variable domain is GAGVSQSPSNKVTEKGKDVELRCDPISGHTALYWYRQSLGQGLEFLIYFQGNSAPDKSGLPSDRFSAERTGGSVSTLTIQRTQQEDSAVYLCASSFLAGAGETQYFGPGTRLLVL.